This paragraph covers one T cell receptor (beta chain) sequence. Its antigen remains unknown. CDR1 is MNHEY, CDR2 SMNVEV, per germline (reference sequence). The CDR3 spans 15 residues. The J segment lost 8 bases and the V segment lost 5 bases, leaving 10 bases of the junction unmatched. The PCR had 60 Vbeta and 13 Jbeta primers. TCRdb's table, derived via immunoSEQ multiplex PCR, lists solely in-frame clones and lacks some. The table lists some 130,000 clones, approximately 82% of them singletons. The data stem from a study of cytomegalovirus exposure and HLA in healthy donors. Whole-study results and caveats: Confirmation was obtained in vitro that a few CMV-associated chains are specific for CMV antigens.

The rearrangement joins TRBV27 to TRBJ1-4, with 8 bases fitting TRBD1. This TCR was recovered from a man aged 40-50 years in good health and CMV-seronegative. Input material: PBMCs. The CDR3 region is CASSRRGQGYEKLFF. The DNA for the CDR3 is TGTGCCAGCAGTAGGAGAGGACAGGGCTACGAAAAACTGTTTTTT.